This T cell receptor beta chain was found in a study of lymphopenia after photon versus proton radiotherapy. On this clone itself: Its antigen is unknown.

Study-wide points: Larger post-nadir TCR diversity loss correlated inversely with survival in deceased patients. Under photons, naive T cells and diversity fell while effector/memory populations rose. After the lymphocyte nadir, photon-treated repertoires showed oligoclonal expansion, especially of CD8+ Temra cells.

Repertoires were generated with immunoSEQ multiplex PCR, while TCRdb's copy carries only in-frame clones and drops some. In the table there are about 26,000 clones, more than 80% of which are singletons. CDR1 and CDR2 (germline): LGHNA, YSLEER. The CDR3 spans 19 residues. V lost 0 bases and J 1 base, leaving 16 bases between the germline ends. This sequence joins TRBV4-3 and TRBJ2-6; tentatively, D is TRBD1 (6 bases). The TCR was taken from a young man with gastric cancer. The starting material was peripheral blood, obtained from a patient treated with photon-based radiotherapy. CDR3 protein: CASSQEPTSTGSGANVLTF. For the CDR3, the DNA is TGCGCCAGCAGCCAAGAACCTACTTCCACAGGGTCTGGGGCCAACGTCCTGACTTTC.